This record covers a single TCR beta chain. What it binds is unknown. This specimen comes from a study of vaccination effects on CD4 cells after COVID-19. At the level of the study: Following the second dose by a median of 72 days, the post-vaccine samples were obtained.

Measured with immunoSEQ multiplex PCR; TCRdb has only the in-frame clones, and not every one. This sample has 50,000 to 60,000 clones; approximately 72% occur once, and the top ten carry 4.3%. This CDR3 has 11 residues. Germline lookup yields CDR1 GTSNPN and CDR2 SVGIG (reference sequence). V lost 3 bases and J 0 bases, leaving 2 bases between the germline ends. It was after nine to ten days of culture that CD4+ T cells were isolated. Two doses of either BNT162b2 or mRNA-1273 were given to each participant. Half the medium was swapped for IL-2 medium on days 3 and 7. The receptor's source is a human donor who received a COVID-19 vaccine. The rearrangement uses TRBV30 and TRBJ1-2; D gene unclear. Here the sequenced sample was CD4+ T cells from PBMCs cultured without peptide, taken after COVID-19 vaccination. As DNA, the CDR3 is TGTGCCTGGAGCACTAACTATGGCTACACCTTC. Encoded protein: CAWSTNYGYTF.